Below are 10 T cell receptor beta chains sequenced from a single sample in a study of blood T cell repertoires in COVID-19. The data were produced by immunoSEQ multiplex PCR, yet TCRdb's version contains in-frame clones alone and is incomplete. Here the sample spans 30,000 to 45,000 clones, 80% to 90% being singletons. Input material: peripheral blood. These receptors originate from a man aged 60-69 years in a cohort sampled during active COVID-19.

The genes are TRBV28 and TRBJ2-2; 7 bases are a match to TRBD2. CDR1 is MDHEN, CDR2 SYDVKM, per germline. The CDR3 runs to 13 residues. Trimming removed 4 bases from V and 7 bases from J; junction bases left unmatched: 3. This CDR3 is CASSWGGYGELFF. DNA of the CDR3: TGTGCCAGCAGTTGGGGGGGTTACGGGGAGCTGTTTTTT.

The chain joins TRBV30 to TRBJ1-1; D is unresolved. The CDR3 has 13 amino acids. From germline, CDR1 is GTSNPN and CDR2 SVGIG (reference sequence). Trimming shortened V by 0 bases and J by 0 bases, and 5 bases separated the two germline ends. CDR3 residues: CAWSVELNTEAFF. The CDR3 region has the DNA TGTGCCTGGAGTGTAGAGCTGAACACTGAAGCTTTCTTT. Looking up the rest from reference TRBV30 and TRBJ1-1 gives the full variable domain: SQTIHQWPATLVQPVGSPLSLECTVEGTSNPNLYWYRQAAGRGLQLLFYSVGIGQISSEVPQNLSASRPQDRQFILSSKKLLLSDSGFYLCAWSVELNTEAFFGQGTRLTVV.

This clone has a single count. The J gene is TRBJ1-2, the V gene TRBV24-1; D is ambiguous. V was cut by 5 bases and J by 5 bases, with 11 bases left in between. Germline V gene data show CDR1 as KGHDR and CDR2 as SFDVKD. This CDR3 is 13 amino acids long. Here the CDR3 reads CATSAGASYGYTF. The DNA for the CDR3 is TGTGCCACCAGTGCAGGCGCTTCGTATGGCTACACCTTC.

The V call is TRBV3-1 (or the pseudogene TRBV3-2), the J call TRBJ1-6; 11 bases map to TRBD1. The CDR3 has 14 amino acids. Per the germline V gene, CDR1 is LGHDT and CDR2 is YNNKEL (reference sequence). The junction had 2 bases not matched to a gene; V was cut back by 4 bases and J by 9 bases. The CDR3 sequence is CASSLGQGGSPLHF. CDR3 nucleotide sequence: TGTGCCAGCAGCCTGGGACAGGGGGGTTCACCCCTCCACTTT.

The rearrangement joins TRBV5-1 to TRBJ1-4; D is unresolved. CDR1 and CDR2 (germline): SGHRS, YFSETQ. Trimming cost V 2 bases and J 0 bases, with 8 bases left between them. The CDR3 contains 15 residues. This CDR3 reads CASSLTFATNEKLFF. CDR3 nucleotides: TGCGCCAGCAGCTTAACATTTGCAACTAATGAAAAACTGTTTTTT. The whole variable domain, filled in from reference TRBV5-1 and TRBJ1-4, reads KAGVTQTPRYLIKTRGQQVTLSCSPISGHRSVSWYQQTPGQGLQFLFEYFSETQRNKGNFPGRFSGRQFSNSRSEMNVSTLELGDSALYLCASSLTFATNEKLFFGSGTQLSVL.

The chain uses TRBV3-1 (or the pseudogene TRBV3-2) and TRBJ2-4; D remains unclear. Germline V gene data show CDR1 as LGHDT and CDR2 as YNNKEL (reference sequence). The CDR3 extends over 13 amino acids. Between the trimmed V and J ends, which lost 4 bases and 4 bases, there was a span of 8 bases. The CDR3 region is CASSPGRKNIQYF. CDR3 DNA sequence: TGTGCCAGCAGCCCCGGTCGGAAAAACATTCAGTACTTC.

This chain uses TRBV20-1 with TRBJ1-2; 8 positions agree with TRBD1. With V trimmed by 3 bases and J by 6 bases, 3 bases remained unmatched. This CDR3 has 12 residues. From germline, CDR1 is DFQATT and CDR2 SNEGSKA (reference sequence). The CDR3 DNA reads as TGCAGTGCTAGTACGGGACAGGATGGCTACACCTTC. As protein: CSASTGQDGYTF.

This clone was picked up a small number of times. J is TRBJ1-1 and V is TRBV4-2; 7 bases are shared with TRBD1. After removal of 1 base from V and 3 bases from J, the junction contained 8 bases not matched to a gene. CDR1 is LGHNA and CDR2 is YNFKEQ in the germline V gene. CDR3 length: 16 amino acids. The DNA for the CDR3 is TGTGCCAGCAGCCAAGGTACCACAGGGGTCTACACTGAAGCTTTCTTT. Amino acid sequence: CASSQGTTGVYTEAFF.

This chain joins TRBV19 and TRBJ2-7; a possible D gene is TRBD2 (6 bases). V lost 6 bases and J 8 bases, leaving 17 bases between the germline ends. The CDR3 extends over 13 amino acids. Germline CDR1 LNHDA, CDR2 SQIVND (reference sequence). The CDR3 region is CASSPMGGRKQYF. CDR3 bases: TGTGCCAGTAGCCCCATGGGGGGACGTAAGCAGTACTTC.

The V and J genes are TRBV19 and TRBJ1-1, with D hard to call. The germline V gene encodes CDR1 LNHDA and CDR2 SQIVND (reference sequence). CDR3 length: 15 residues. V was trimmed by 5 bases and J by 0 bases, leaving 13 bases between them. The CDR3 protein is CASSPHIAMNTEAFF. The CDR3 nucleotides read TGTGCCAGTAGTCCCCACATAGCCATGAACACTGAAGCTTTCTTT. Complete variable domain (other parts from reference TRBV19 and TRBJ1-1): DGGITQSPKYLFRKEGQNVTLSCEQNLNHDAMYWYRQDPGQGLRLIYYSQIVNDFQKGDIAEGYSVSREKKESFPLTVTSAQKNPTAFYLCASSPHIAMNTEAFFGQGTRLTVV.